This TCR beta chain comes out of a study of cytomegalovirus exposure and HLA in healthy donors. Turning to this clone: What it recognizes is unknown.

Both 60 Vbeta primers and 13 Jbeta primers went into the PCR. TCRdb's copy holds only in-frame clones and misses some; the assay was immunoSEQ multiplex PCR. Altogether about 160,000 clones are present, about 73% being singletons, with the ten largest covering approximately 3.1%. Germline lookup yields CDR1 SNHLY and CDR2 FYNNEI. Trimming took 6 bases from V and 4 from J, leaving 15 bases between them. The CDR3 length is 14 residues. Broader study findings: A few CMV-associated chains were confirmed in vitro to be specific for CMV antigens. A later analysis showed that HLA-associated TCR beta chains had undergone more clonal expansion than equally common others. Immune exposure information available was restricted to CMV serostatus.

Input material: PBMCs. The J gene is TRBJ2-5, the V gene TRBV2, with D possibly TRBD2 on 6 matching bases. The sequence derives from a woman in her thirties or forties in good health and CMV-seronegative. Written as DNA, the CDR3 is TGTGCCAGCAGGAGGAGGGTTACTCGAGAGACCCAGTACTTC. It is translated as CASRRRVTRETQYF.